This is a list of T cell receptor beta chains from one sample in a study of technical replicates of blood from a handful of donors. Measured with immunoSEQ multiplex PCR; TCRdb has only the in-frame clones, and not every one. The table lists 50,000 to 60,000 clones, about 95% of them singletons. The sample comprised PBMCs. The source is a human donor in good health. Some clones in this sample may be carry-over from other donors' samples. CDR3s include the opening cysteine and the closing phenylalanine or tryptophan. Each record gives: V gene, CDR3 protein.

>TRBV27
CASSLKSPLAGSSYEQYF
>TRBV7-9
CASSLTQGGHQPQHF
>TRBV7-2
CASSFGAYEQYF
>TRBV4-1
CASSQGLDRVDNEQFF
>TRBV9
CASSVAAGPAYGYTF
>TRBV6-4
CASSERTGRSPLHF
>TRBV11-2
CASSLVPGLAGWGPDTQYF
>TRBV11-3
CASSLVLGELFF
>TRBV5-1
CASSWQMNTGELFF
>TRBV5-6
CASSPRLAGSLYEQYF
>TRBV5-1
CASSLAGRGWGNQPQHF
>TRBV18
CASSHRGEGYEQYF
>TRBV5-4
CASSPGQRTNSPLHF
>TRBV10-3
CATRGGIAGNTGELFF